This TCR beta chain appears in the sequencing data of a study of T cells in narcolepsy. Study in general: Patients with NT1 or NT2 and healthy control donors were enrolled.

Regarding this clone: Its antigen is unidentified.

Produced via immunoSEQ multiplex PCR; TCRdb's table is partial and in-frame only. The data hold some 22,000 clones, with 85% observed a single time. General study findings and limits: Same-patient CSF and blood CD4+ T cell clonotypes included HCRT-specific and TRIB2-specific autoreactive ones.

CDR1 is LNHDA and CDR2 is SQIVND in the germline V gene (reference sequence). The CDR3 is 14 residues long. J gave up 7 bases and V 5 bases, and 7 bases lay outside the gene matches. The material sequenced was memory (CD45RA-) CD4+ T cells from blood. The genes are TRBV19 and TRBJ2-1, with 8 nucleotides matching TRBD2. The clonotype comes from a human donor in good health. The CDR3 coding sequence is TGTGCCAGTAGTGCGGGGGGCAGTTGGAATGAGCAGTTCTTC. Translating it yields CASSAGGSWNEQFF.